This T cell receptor (beta chain) was captured in a study of cytomegalovirus exposure and HLA in healthy donors. Concerning this clone itself: Its antigen is still unknown.

PCR employed 60 Vbeta and 13 Jbeta primers. Profiling relied on immunoSEQ multiplex PCR, and the TCRdb table lists in-frame clones only, not all of them. The table shows 150,000 to 200,000 clones, with approximately 81% occurring only once. The study's findings and limits: Fewer N-insertions than the roughly 670-donor mean were reportedly shown by an Asian-associated ancestry cluster in a later analysis. Other equally common chains were less clonally expanded than HLA-associated TCR beta chains, a later analysis showed. After further analysis at a later stage, roughly 16,000 TCR beta sequences were associated with HLA alleles at 0.05 false discovery rate. Rates of TCR association differed by HLA locus in a later analysis, with DRB1 highest and HLA-C lowest.

Source material: PBMCs. The receptor comes from a woman aged 25 to 39 in good health and CMV-seronegative.

CDR3 DNA sequence: TGTGCCAGCAGCCCATGGACATTTTTATACGAGCAGTACTTC. Its translation is CASSPWTFLYEQYF. The genes are TRBV7-9 and TRBJ2-7; D is perhaps TRBD1 (5 bases). Between the trimmed V and J ends, which lost 5 bases and 4 bases, there was a span of 15 bases. The CDR3 is 14 amino acids. Germline V gene lookup returns CDR1 SEHNR and CDR2 FQNEAQ (reference sequence).